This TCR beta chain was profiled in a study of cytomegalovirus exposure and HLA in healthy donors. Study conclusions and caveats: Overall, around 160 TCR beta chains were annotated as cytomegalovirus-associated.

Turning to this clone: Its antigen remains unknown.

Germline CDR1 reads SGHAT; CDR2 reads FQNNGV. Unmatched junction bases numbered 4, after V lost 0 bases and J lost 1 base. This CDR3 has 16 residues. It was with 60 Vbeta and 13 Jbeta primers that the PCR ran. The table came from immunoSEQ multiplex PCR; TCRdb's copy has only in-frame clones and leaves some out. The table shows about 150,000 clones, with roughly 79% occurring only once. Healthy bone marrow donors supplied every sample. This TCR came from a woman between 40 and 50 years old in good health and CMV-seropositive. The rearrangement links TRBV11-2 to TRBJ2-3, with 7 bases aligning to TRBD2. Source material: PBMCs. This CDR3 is CASSLDRAGGTDTQYF. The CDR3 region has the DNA TGTGCCAGCAGCTTAGATAGGGCGGGGGGCACAGATACGCAGTATTTT.